This TCR beta chain derives from a study of control samples from healthy donors and cancer patients. This clone has only one observation. Only in-frame clones appear in the TCRdb table, and some are missing; sequencing was by immunoSEQ multiplex PCR. Of roughly 98,000 clones listed, roughly 93% were seen once; the top ten hold approximately 7.9%. The CDR3 consists of 13 residues. Unmatched junction bases numbered 5, after V lost 6 bases and J lost 6 bases. Germline V gene data show CDR1 as WSHSY and CDR2 as SAAADI. What was sequenced was blood. The TCR was taken from a man aged 18-30 years in good health. This chain links TRBV10-2 with TRBJ1-2; 9 bases map to TRBD1. The CDR3 bases are TGCGCCAGCAGACGGACAGGGGTTGATGGCTACACCTTC. It encodes CASRRTGVDGYTF.